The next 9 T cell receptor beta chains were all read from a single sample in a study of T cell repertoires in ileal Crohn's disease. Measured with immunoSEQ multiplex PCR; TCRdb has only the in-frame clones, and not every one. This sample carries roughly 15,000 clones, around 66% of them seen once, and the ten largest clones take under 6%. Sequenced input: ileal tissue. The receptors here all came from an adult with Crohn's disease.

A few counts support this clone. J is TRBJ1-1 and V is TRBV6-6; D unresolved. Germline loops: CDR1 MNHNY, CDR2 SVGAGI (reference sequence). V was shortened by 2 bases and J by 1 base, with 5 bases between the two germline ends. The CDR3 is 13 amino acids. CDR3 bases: TGTGCCAGCAGTTACGGAGGGAACACTGAAGCTTTCTTT. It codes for CASSYGGNTEAFF.

CDR3 nucleotide sequence: TGTGCCAGCTCACGGTTAACAGGGAGAATCAATGAGCAGTTCTTC. Translating gives CASSRLTGRINEQFF. The gene calls are TRBV18 and TRBJ2-1, with D maybe TRBD1 (6 bases). Germline lookup yields CDR1 KGHSH and CDR2 LQKENI. V lost 4 bases and J lost 6, with 16 bases in between. This CDR3 is 15 amino acids long.

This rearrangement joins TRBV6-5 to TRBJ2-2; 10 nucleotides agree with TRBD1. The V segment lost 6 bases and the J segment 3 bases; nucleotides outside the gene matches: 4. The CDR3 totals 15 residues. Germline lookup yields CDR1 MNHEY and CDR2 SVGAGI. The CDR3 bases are TGTGCCAGCAGCTCCGGGACAGGGGACACCGGGGAGCTGTTTTTT. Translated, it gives CASSSGTGDTGELFF.

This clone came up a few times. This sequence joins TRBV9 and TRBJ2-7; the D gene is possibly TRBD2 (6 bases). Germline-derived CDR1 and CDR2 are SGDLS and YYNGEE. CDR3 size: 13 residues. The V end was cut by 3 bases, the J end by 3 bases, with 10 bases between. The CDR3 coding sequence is TGTGCCAGCAGCGCCTCGGAGGGCTACGAGCAGTACTTC. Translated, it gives CASSASEGYEQYF.

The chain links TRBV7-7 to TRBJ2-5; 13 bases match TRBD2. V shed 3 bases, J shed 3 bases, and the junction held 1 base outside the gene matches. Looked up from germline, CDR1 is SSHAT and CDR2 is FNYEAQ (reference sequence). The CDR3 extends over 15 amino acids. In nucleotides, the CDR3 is TGTGCCAGCAGCTTCGGACTAGCGGGGGAAGAGACCCAGTACTTC. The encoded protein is CASSFGLAGEETQYF.

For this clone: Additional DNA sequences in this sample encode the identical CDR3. The CDR3 is CASSLAAGGYEQYF. CDR3 coding DNA: TGTGCCAGCAGCTTAGCGGCGGGGGGCTACGAGCAGTACTTC. This chain joins TRBV11-2 and TRBJ2-7; TRBD2 agrees at 8 bases. Germline values: CDR1 SGHAT, CDR2 FQNNGV. V lost 1 base and J lost 3; bases outside the gene matches: 2. The CDR3 is 14 residues long.

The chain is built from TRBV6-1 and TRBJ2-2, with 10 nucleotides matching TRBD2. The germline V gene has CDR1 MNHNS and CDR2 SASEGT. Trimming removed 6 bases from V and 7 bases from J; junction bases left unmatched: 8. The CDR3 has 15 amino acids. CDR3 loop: CASRDASGSFGELFF. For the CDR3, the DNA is TGTGCCAGCAGAGACGCTAGCGGGAGTTTCGGGGAGCTGTTTTTT.

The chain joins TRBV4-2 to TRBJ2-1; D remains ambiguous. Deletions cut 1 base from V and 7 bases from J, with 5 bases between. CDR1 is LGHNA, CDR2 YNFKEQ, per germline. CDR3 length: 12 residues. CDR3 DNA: TGTGCCAGCAGCCAAGTTCGGAATGAGCAGTTCTTC. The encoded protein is CASSQVRNEQFF.

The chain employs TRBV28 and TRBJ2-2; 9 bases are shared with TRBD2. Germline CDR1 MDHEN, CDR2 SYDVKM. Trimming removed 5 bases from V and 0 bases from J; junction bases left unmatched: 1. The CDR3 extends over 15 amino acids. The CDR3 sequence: CASSLAGTNTGELFF. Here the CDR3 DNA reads TGTGCCAGCAGTCTAGCGGGAACGAACACCGGGGAGCTGTTTTTT.